The source of this T cell receptor beta chain is a study of OX40 agonist ivuxolimab in advanced cancers. This clone showed up just once. Its antigen is still unknown. Study-level points and caveats: At 0.1 to 3.0 mg/kg, CD4+ and CD8+ blood T cells expanded clonally by week 6.

The CDR3 is made up of 15 amino acids. V lost 3 bases to trimming and J lost 1 base; unmatched junction nucleotides: 5. Per germline, CDR1 LNHDA and CDR2 SQIVND (reference sequence). Clones were read by immunoSEQ multiplex PCR, and TCRdb kept only the in-frame ones, dropping some. The sample contains around 77,000 clones, about 85% of which appear only once. V gene TRBV19 combines with J gene TRBJ2-5; 7 bases are a match to TRBD2. The TCR was taken from an adult with an advanced solid tumor such as melanoma, head and neck, liver or kidney cancer. Here the sequenced sample was CD4+ or CD8+ T cells sorted from blood, taken in a trial of the OX40 agonist ivuxolimab. The CDR3 sequence is CASSIVASGQETQYF. The DNA for the CDR3 is TGTGCCAGTAGTATCGTTGCTAGCGGCCAAGAGACCCAGTACTTC.